The 12 T cell receptor beta chains below were found in one sample sequenced in a study of human T cells and chemical hapten exposure. TCRdb re-analysed the RACE reads in MiXCR, keeping a single row per CDR3 protein. In the table there are 74,000 or so distinct CDR3 sequences, 12% of which are singletons. The sample's time point: patch test 1, 2 weeks after DPC sensitization. Described treatment: therapeutic diphenylcyclopropenone sensitization with weekly scalp DPC. The source material was whole blood, sampled in connection with sensitization to the hapten diphenylcyclopropenone (DPC). These receptors came from a woman in her sixties with alopecia areata. Some clones in this sample may be carry-over from other donors' samples.

The gene calls are TRBV29-1 and TRBJ2-1; TRBD1 matches at 7 bases. The CDR3 runs 13 residues. V shed 7 bases and J 3 bases; nucleotides not matched to a gene: 6. Looked up from germline, CDR1 is SQVTM and CDR2 is ANQGSEA. The CDR3 sequence is CSGRTGVYNEQFF. Here the CDR3 DNA reads TGCAGCGGGAGGACAGGAGTCTACAATGAGCAGTTCTTC.

This clonotype was seen more than once but under ten times. The J gene is TRBJ1-6, the V gene TRBV5-1; possible D gene TRBD1, 5 bases. This CDR3 has 15 amino acids. From germline, CDR1 is SGHRS and CDR2 YFSETQ. Trimming cost V 0 bases and J 8 bases, with 12 bases left between them. The CDR3 here is CASSLAWVGDSPLHF. CDR3 nucleotide sequence: TGCGCCAGCAGCTTGGCATGGGTGGGGGATTCACCCCTCCACTTT.

The chain combines TRBV29-1 with TRBJ2-3; 10 bases are shared with TRBD2. Unmatched junction bases numbered 9, after V lost 0 bases and J lost 6 bases. Germline V lookup: CDR1 SQVTM, CDR2 ANQGSEA. This CDR3 comprises 16 residues. CDR3 loop: CSVEESGGARRDTQYF. The CDR3 DNA reads TGCAGCGTTGAAGAGAGCGGGGGGGCAAGGAGGGATACGCAGTATTTT.

This clonotype turned up a few times. The J gene is TRBJ2-1, the V gene TRBV12-3 or TRBV12-4; D gene ambiguous. V gave up 1 base and J gave up 0 bases, with 7 bases separating them. The CDR3 consists of 15 residues. As DNA, the CDR3 is TGTGCCAGCAGTTTAGGGCTGAGCTCCTACAATGAGCAGTTCTTC. Translation: CASSLGLSSYNEQFF.

The V gene is TRBV10-1, the J gene TRBJ2-3, with 9 bases that match TRBD2. Looked up from germline, CDR1 is WNHNN and CDR2 is SYGVQD (reference sequence). CDR3 length equals 15 residues. Trimming cost V 3 bases and J 1 base; bases outside gene matches: 2. This CDR3 reads CASSDASGGTDTQYF. The CDR3 region has the DNA TGCGCCAGCAGTGATGCTAGCGGGGGCACAGATACGCAGTATTTT.

This clonotype was picked up many times. This chain joins TRBV20-1 and TRBJ2-1; TRBD1 might be the D (6 bases). Trimming pared 2 bases from V and 11 bases from J, leaving 16 bases between. The CDR3 consists of 13 residues. Germline V lookup: CDR1 DFQATT, CDR2 SNEGSKA (reference sequence). The CDR3 nucleotides read TGCAGTGCTAGACTAACAGGGCTCCGGCAGCAGTTCTTC. Translated: CSARLTGLRQQFF.

There are many counts of this clonotype. The chain recombines TRBV20-1 with TRBJ2-5, with 14 bases matching TRBD2. Per germline, CDR1 DFQATT and CDR2 SNEGSKA (reference sequence). The length of the CDR3 is 17 residues. J lost 5 bases, V lost 3 bases, and 11 bases had no gene match. The CDR3 spells CSASRSTSGGAWETQYF. The CDR3 DNA follows: TGCAGTGCTAGCAGATCGACTAGCGGGGGGGCCTGGGAGACCCAGTACTTC.

V and J are TRBV15 and TRBJ1-5, with no clear D. CDR3 length: 13 amino acids. Germline loops: CDR1 LNHNV, CDR2 YYDKDF (reference sequence). Deletions cut 0 bases from V and 5 bases from J, with 5 bases between. CDR3 sequence reads: CATSRDLYQPQHF. CDR3 nucleotide sequence: TGTGCCACCAGCAGAGATCTATATCAGCCCCAGCATTTT.

This clonotype was recorded many times. The V gene is TRBV23-1, the J gene TRBJ2-4; the D gene is possibly TRBD1 (5 bases). Being an ORF, TRBV23-1 has a function that is uncertain. Trimming pared 6 bases from V and 0 bases from J, leaving 27 bases between. The CDR3 consists of 20 residues. CDR3 nucleotides: TGCGCCAGCAGGAAAGACAGAAGACCGAAAAAGAAACTAGCCAAAAACATTCAGTACTTC. Translation gives CASRKDRRPKKKLAKNIQYF.

This clonotype was detected ten times or more. In nucleotides, the CDR3 is TGTGCCAGCTCATCAACGAATACACAACAGTTTAACTATGGCTACACCTTC. Amino acid sequence: CASSSTNTQQFNYGYTF. V usage is TRBV18 and J usage is TRBJ1-2, with D unresolved. This CDR3 comprises 17 residues. Trimming pared 5 bases from V and 1 base from J, leaving 20 bases between. CDR1 is KGHSH, CDR2 LQKENI, per germline.

This clonotype has only a few counts. This chain joins TRBV6-5 and TRBJ2-7; 7 bases are shared with TRBD1. J lost 6 bases, V lost 6 bases, and 8 bases had no gene match. In germline, CDR1 is MNHEY, CDR2 SVGAGI. This CDR3 comprises 13 residues. The DNA of the CDR3 is TGTGCCAGCAGAACAACTAACAGGGGCGAGCAGTACTTC. Protein product: CASRTTNRGEQYF.

This clonotype showed up many times. The chain is built from TRBV10-2 and TRBJ2-1; 8 nucleotides align to TRBD1. The CDR3 is made up of 14 amino acids. After removal of 2 bases from V and 8 bases from J, the junction contained 5 bases not matched to a gene. Germline CDR1 reads WSHSY; CDR2 reads SAAADI. The CDR3 sequence: CASSEGQGSDEQFF. The CDR3 DNA follows: TGCGCCAGCAGTGAGGGACAGGGTTCGGATGAGCAGTTCTTC.